This T cell receptor (beta chain) was identified in a study of T cells in Graves' hyperthyroidism and ophthalmopathy. The CDR3 totals 13 residues. Per the germline V gene, CDR1 is MNHEY and CDR2 is SMNVEV (reference sequence). J was trimmed by 7 bases and V by 4 bases; bases with no gene match: 5. Study results and caveats: Most thyroid clonotypes expanded above 0.001 appeared in blood too. The model identified upcoming ophthalmopathy a median approximately six months ahead of onset.

This clonotype was counted only a few times. Its matching antigen is unknown. RNA transcripts served as the template for amplifying TCR beta CDR3 regions. First-round RT-PCR targeting the TCR CDR3 was performed with the HTBI primer set. TCRdb independently ran MiXCR on the multiplex PCR reads; one entry per CDR3 protein. Of approximately 590,000 distinct CDR3 sequences in the sample, less than 20% were seen once. The clonotype originates from a young woman with Graves' hyperthyroidism. The chain recombines TRBV27 with TRBJ1-2, with TRBD1 matching over 8 bases. The sample comprised blood. In nucleotides, the CDR3 is TGTGCCAGCAGTTCGACAGGGGTGGCTGGCTACACCTTC. Translated, it gives CASSSTGVAGYTF.